These 32 T cell receptor beta chains came from one sample sequenced in a study of blood T cell repertoires in COVID-19. Assay: immunoSEQ multiplex PCR; the TCRdb copy retains only in-frame clones and omits some. The sample carries 250,000 or so clones, 80% to 90% recorded once. Sequencing was performed on PBMCs or T cells enriched from blood (not recorded which). The receptors here all came from a woman aged 25 to 39 with acute COVID-19.

The V call is TRBV11-2, the J call TRBJ1-6; no definite D call. V gave up 5 bases and J gave up 5 bases, with 4 bases separating them. This CDR3 comprises 12 residues. Germline CDR1 and CDR2: SGHAT and FQNNGV. CDR3 residues: CASSRDNSPLHF. CDR3 bases: TGTGCCAGCAGCAGAGATAATTCACCCCTCCACTTT.

The chain links TRBV30 to TRBJ1-6, with D possibly being TRBD1 (6 bases). V lost 4 bases and J lost 10, with 17 bases in between. CDR3 length equals 14 residues. From germline, CDR1 is GTSNPN and CDR2 SVGIG (reference sequence). The CDR3 spells CAWINREGISPLHF. The DNA of the CDR3 is TGTGCCTGGATAAACAGGGAGGGGATATCACCCCTCCACTTT.

J is TRBJ1-2 and V is TRBV28, with 7 bases aligning to TRBD1. The CDR3 extends over 13 amino acids. CDR1 and CDR2 from the germline V gene are MDHEN and SYDVKM. The trim removed 7 bases at V and 6 bases at J, leaving 8 bases unmatched. CDR3 region: CASNIEQGNGYTF. The CDR3 DNA sequence: TGTGCCAGCAACATAGAACAGGGGAATGGCTACACCTTC.

The chain couples TRBV13 to TRBJ2-2; D is uncertain. The CDR3 contains 16 residues. The ends were cut back, 3 bases at V and 4 bases at J, with 15 bases in the middle. Germline V lookup: CDR1 PRHDT, CDR2 FYEKMQ (reference sequence). The CDR3, as DNA: TGTGCCAGCAGCTTTCCGAGCGTTGTCGGCACCGGGGAGCTGTTTTTT. Its translation: CASSFPSVVGTGELFF.

The chain joins TRBV5-1 to TRBJ1-3; D is uncertain. Trimming cost V 4 bases and J 0 bases, with 14 bases left between them. There are 16 residues in the CDR3. In germline, CDR1 is SGHRS, CDR2 YFSETQ. CDR3 amino acids: CASSPSQRASGNTIYF. CDR3 coding DNA: TGCGCCAGCAGCCCAAGTCAGAGGGCCTCTGGAAACACCATATATTTT.

The J gene is TRBJ2-1, the V gene TRBV3-1 (or the pseudogene TRBV3-2); a weak D match, TRBD2 (5 bases). Trimming removed 0 bases at V and 4 bases at J, with 10 bases between. Germline lookup yields CDR1 LGHDT and CDR2 YNNKEL (reference sequence). The CDR3 length is 15 residues. Here the CDR3 reads CASSQDIGGYNEQFF. The CDR3 DNA is TGTGCCAGCAGCCAAGATATAGGAGGATACAATGAGCAGTTCTTC.

The chain uses TRBV24-1 and TRBJ1-2, with 7 bases aligning to TRBD1. Trimming cost V 3 bases and J 7 bases; bases outside gene matches: 13. Germline CDR1 is KGHDR and CDR2 is SFDVKD. This CDR3 is 16 amino acids long. CDR3 region: CATSDATGAMFSGYTF. The CDR3 DNA sequence: TGTGCCACCAGTGATGCAACAGGGGCGATGTTTTCTGGCTACACCTTC.

CDR3 sequence reads: CASSFGTGAVTGELFF. DNA for the CDR3: TGTGCCAGCAGTTTTGGGACAGGGGCGGTCACCGGGGAGCTGTTTTTT. This chain joins TRBV28 and TRBJ2-2, with TRBD1 identical over 10 bases. Trimming removed 3 bases from V and 4 bases from J; junction bases left unmatched: 5. The CDR3 extends over 16 amino acids. Germline values: CDR1 MDHEN, CDR2 SYDVKM.

The V gene is TRBV5-5, the J gene TRBJ2-5; TRBD2 might be the D (5 bases). V lost 2 bases, J lost 4 bases, and 21 bases lay in between. CDR1 SGHKS and CDR2 YYEKEE come from the germline V gene (reference sequence). The CDR3 has 17 amino acids. CDR3 nucleotides: TGTGCCAGCAGCTTTTCGAGGCCTTCCAGGACTCCAGAGACCCAGTACTTC. Residues: CASSFSRPSRTPETQYF.

The rearrangement joins TRBV27 to TRBJ2-7; 8 bases are a match to TRBD1. Germline V gene sequence: CDR1 MNHEY, CDR2 SMNVEV (reference sequence). This CDR3 comprises 14 residues. The V and J ends lost 1 base and 4 bases, in that order; junction bases with no gene match: 3. In DNA, the CDR3 is TGTGCCAGCAGTTTATGGGGACAGGCATACGAGCAGTACTTC. Translating it yields CASSLWGQAYEQYF.

V usage is TRBV19 and J usage is TRBJ1-2; 7 bases agree with TRBD1. The germline gives CDR1 LNHDA, CDR2 SQIVND (reference sequence). V dropped 3 bases and J dropped 4; count of bases not matched to a gene: 8. The CDR3 sequence is 15 residues long. CDR3 sequence (DNA): TGTGCCAGTAGTATCGCTCCAGGGGGAGCCTATGGCTACACCTTC. Amino acid sequence: CASSIAPGGAYGYTF.

The J gene is TRBJ1-1, the V gene TRBV4-1, with TRBD1 matching 8 bases. This CDR3 contains 15 residues. Germline loops: CDR1 MGHRA, CDR2 YSYEKL. The V segment lost 1 base and the J segment 4 bases; nucleotides outside the gene matches: 5. The CDR3 here is CASSQGSQGGTEAFF. The CDR3 DNA is TGCGCCAGCAGCCAAGGCTCACAGGGGGGCACTGAAGCTTTCTTT.

The V call is TRBV7-2, the J call TRBJ2-2; tentatively, D is TRBD1 (5 bases). CDR1 is SGHTA and CDR2 is FQGNSA in the germline V gene. The V and J ends lost 5 bases and 3 bases respectively, with 13 bases between them. This CDR3 has 15 amino acids. CDR3 sequence (DNA): TGTGCCAGCAGCCTCGTCAGGGTTCACACCGGGGAGCTGTTTTTT. Amino acids: CASSLVRVHTGELFF.

This chain links TRBV7-2 with TRBJ1-6, with a possible D match to TRBD1 (6 bases). This CDR3 spans 14 amino acids. Germline V gene sequence: CDR1 SGHTA, CDR2 FQGNSA. Trimming removed 5 bases at V and 8 bases at J, with 13 bases between. CDR3: CASSTNRVDSPLHF. CDR3 coding DNA: TGTGCCAGCAGCACAAACAGGGTTGATTCACCCCTCCACTTT.

This clone was counted a single time. CDR3 region: CASATSGRYPYEQYF. As DNA, the CDR3 is TGCGCCAGCGCGACTAGCGGGAGGTACCCCTACGAGCAGTACTTC. J is TRBJ2-7 and V is TRBV5-1; TRBD2 matches at 13 bases. The CDR3 has 15 residues. Unmatched junction bases numbered 6, after V lost 7 bases and J lost 2 bases. From germline, CDR1 is SGHRS and CDR2 YFSETQ.

This clone has a single count. This rearrangement joins TRBV3-1 (or the pseudogene TRBV3-2) to TRBJ2-3; TRBD2 agrees at 13 bases. J lost 5 bases, V lost 3 bases, and 8 bases had no gene match. CDR1 is LGHDT and CDR2 is YNNKEL in the germline V gene (reference sequence). The CDR3 sequence is 17 residues long. Written as DNA, the CDR3 is TGTGCCAGCAGCCAGGCCGGACTAGCGGGAGTTCTAGATACGCAGTATTTT. This gives the protein CASSQAGLAGVLDTQYF.

The chain joins TRBV27 to TRBJ1-2; 9 nucleotides line up with TRBD1. Germline CDR1 MNHEY, CDR2 SMNVEV (reference sequence). Trimming at V came to 5 bases and at J to 0 bases, leaving 7 bases not matched to a gene. This CDR3 has 16 residues. DNA for the CDR3: TGTGCCAGCAGTCCCGGGACAGGGCTTTCTAACTATGGCTACACCTTC. As protein: CASSPGTGLSNYGYTF.

The chain is built from TRBV29-1 and TRBJ2-3, with TRBD2 as a possible D gene (5 bases). Germline V gene data show CDR1 as SQVTM and CDR2 as ANQGSEA. The V and J ends lost 3 bases and 4 bases respectively, with 11 bases between them. There are 13 residues in the CDR3. The CDR3 sequence: CSVDHTRADTQYF. Here the CDR3 DNA reads TGCAGCGTTGATCACACTAGAGCAGATACGCAGTATTTT.

V usage is TRBV7-6 and J usage is TRBJ2-1; D is possibly TRBD1 (8 bases). Germline V CDR1 and CDR2: SGHVS, FNYEAQ. Trimming stripped 1 base from V and 15 bases from J, with 16 bases between. This CDR3 comprises 13 residues. The CDR3: CASSLGAGDRRFF. In DNA form, the CDR3 reads TGTGCCAGCAGCTTAGGGGCGGGGGACAGGCGGTTCTTC.

The rearrangement joins TRBV3-1 (or the pseudogene TRBV3-2) to TRBJ2-5; D perhaps matches TRBD1 (6 bases). The germline V gene has CDR1 LGHDT and CDR2 YNNKEL (reference sequence). This CDR3 comprises 14 residues. Trimming cost V 4 bases and J 9 bases, with 18 bases left between them. In nucleotides, the CDR3 is TGTGCCAGCAGCCTAACCGACAGGTCCGGGGCCCAGTACTTC. This translates into CASSLTDRSGAQYF.

The chain employs TRBV28 and TRBJ1-2; no definite D call. The CDR3 is 15 residues long. V was pared by 6 bases and J by 4 bases, with 18 bases between. The V gene's germline CDR1 is MDHEN and CDR2 SYDVKM. CDR3 sequence: CASSPPASGAYGYTF. DNA of the CDR3: TGTGCCAGCAGCCCTCCGGCCTCGGGTGCCTATGGCTACACCTTC.

Comment on this clone: This CDR3 is also generated by other DNA sequences in the sample. The rearrangement joins TRBV7-2 to TRBJ2-7, with TRBD2 as a possible D gene (5 bases). The germline CDR1 and CDR2 sequences are SGHTA and FQGNSA. This CDR3 comprises 15 residues. V was pared by 1 base and J by 1 base, with 11 bases between. The CDR3 here is CASSLVAGGSYEQYF. In DNA, the CDR3 is TGTGCCAGCAGCTTAGTGGCGGGCGGTTCCTACGAGCAGTACTTC.

The chain couples TRBV28 to TRBJ1-2, with D perhaps TRBD1 (5 bases). The CDR3 is 15 amino acids. CDR1 is MDHEN, CDR2 SYDVKM, per germline. V was trimmed by 6 bases and J by 8 bases, leaving 22 bases between them. CDR3 loop: CASRFTTGTPAGYTF. CDR3 DNA: TGTGCCAGCAGGTTTACAACCGGGACTCCGGCCGGCTACACCTTC.

The gene calls are TRBV5-4 and TRBJ1-2; 11 bases line up with TRBD1. J gave up 8 bases and V 4 bases, and 10 bases lay outside the gene matches. The CDR3 is 15 residues long. The germline V gene has CDR1 SGHNT and CDR2 YYREEE (reference sequence). The CDR3 bases are TGTGCCAGCAGCACCCCCGGACAGGGGGCCGGAGGCTACACCTTC. Its protein product is CASSTPGQGAGGYTF.

This chain uses TRBV2 with TRBJ2-1; TRBD2 matches 12 bases. This CDR3 is 15 amino acids long. The germline V gene has CDR1 SNHLY and CDR2 FYNNEI. V trimming: 6 bases; J trimming: 4 bases; junction bases outside the gene matches: 4. CDR3 amino acids: CASRLTSGRYNEQFF. CDR3 in DNA: TGTGCCAGCAGGCTCACTAGCGGGAGGTACAATGAGCAGTTCTTC.

V is TRBV19 and J is TRBJ2-1, with 11 bases matching TRBD2. The CDR3 is 16 residues long. V shed 3 bases, J shed 10 bases, and the junction held 11 bases outside the gene matches. CDR1 and CDR2 (germline): LNHDA, SQIVND (reference sequence). The CDR3 reads CASSIPLAGGMLEQFF. CDR3 in DNA: TGTGCCAGTAGTATCCCGCTAGCGGGAGGAATGTTAGAGCAGTTCTTC.

The genes are TRBV12-3 or TRBV12-4 and TRBJ1-5; unclear D gene. Trimming shortened V by 1 base and J by 6 bases, and 4 bases separated the two germline ends. This CDR3 region has 12 residues. CDR3 DNA sequence: TGTGCCAGCAGTTTAGTAGCTCAGCCCCAGCATTTT. Protein: CASSLVAQPQHF.

The V call is TRBV30, the J call TRBJ1-5, with D unresolved. The CDR3 totals 17 residues. CDR1 is GTSNPN and CDR2 is SVGIG in the germline V gene (reference sequence). Trimming removed 0 bases from V and 0 bases from J, with 15 bases in between. The CDR3 protein is CAWSVAGSTYSNQPQHF. CDR3 sequence (DNA): TGTGCCTGGAGTGTGGCCGGGAGTACCTATAGCAATCAGCCCCAGCATTTT.

The rearrangement links TRBV5-8 to TRBJ1-4; the D gene is possibly TRBD1 (5 bases). The CDR3 length is 13 residues. Trimming stripped 3 bases from V and 6 bases from J, with 9 bases between. Germline CDR1 SGHTS, CDR2 YDEGEE. CDR3 nucleotides: TGTGCCAGCAGCTCCGGGGGTTATGAAAAACTGTTTTTT. Translation gives CASSSGGYEKLFF.

The chain carries TRBV29-1 and TRBJ2-3, with D tentatively TRBD2 (5 bases). Germline CDR1 is SQVTM and CDR2 is ANQGSEA. Deletions cut 7 bases from V and 6 bases from J, with 11 bases between. This CDR3 is built from 11 residues. The CDR3 nucleotides read TGCAGCGCCCGATCGGGGGATACGCAGTATTTT. It specifies CSARSGDTQYF.

This clone came up a few times. V gene TRBV7-2 combines with J gene TRBJ1-1; D is uncertain. Germline lookup yields CDR1 SGHTA and CDR2 FQGNSA. This CDR3 is built from 14 residues. V was trimmed by 4 bases and J by 5 bases, leaving 14 bases between them. In DNA, the CDR3 is TGTGCCAGCAGCTCCGGACTCATGGGGACTGAAGCTTTCTTT. Protein: CASSSGLMGTEAFF.

This clone was seen at least ten times. CDR3 nucleotide sequence: TGTGCCAGCAGCGTGACCCCGGCTAGTAGTCGGGAAGCTTTCTTT. Translating it yields CASSVTPASSREAFF. This chain joins TRBV9 and TRBJ1-1; D remains unclear. V was clipped by 2 bases and J by 8 bases, with 19 bases between them. Germline lookup yields CDR1 SGDLS and CDR2 YYNGEE. The length of the CDR3 is 15 residues.